This TCR beta chain was identified during a study of identical twins. General study results and limits: Twin-shared out-of-frame alpha sequences were enriched for low generation probability. The same donors were not followed; conclusions instead depended on cross-sectional statistical analysis.

Regarding this clonotype: Antigen: not known.

TCRdb itself ran the 5' RACE reads through MiXCR, one entry per CDR3 protein. The repertoire holds 450,000 or so distinct CDR3 sequences, with about 14% as singletons. The same sample was also used in a study of yellow fever vaccine responses in identical twins.

Input material: CD4+ T cells sorted from blood. The source of this sequence is a young woman in good health.

This CDR3 reads CASSLEDRGRSGFYEQYF. In DNA, the CDR3 is TGTGCCAGCAGCTTAGAAGACAGGGGGCGTAGCGGGTTCTACGAGCAGTACTTC. V is TRBV11-1 and J is TRBJ2-7; TRBD1 matches 10 bases. The V gene end was trimmed by 1 base and the J gene end by 3 bases; junction bases not matched to a gene: 12. The CDR3 sequence is 18 residues long. CDR1 SGHAT and CDR2 FQDESV come from the germline V gene (reference sequence).